This T cell receptor (beta chain) was recovered during a study of blood T cell repertoires in COVID-19. TCRdb's copy holds only in-frame clones and misses some; the assay was immunoSEQ multiplex PCR. This table holds around 100,000 clones, around 80% found once. With 4 bases clipped from V and 8 bases from J, the junction kept 6 bases outside the gene matches. This CDR3 has 14 amino acids. Germline loops: CDR1 SGHDT, CDR2 YYEEEE. This clonotype originated in a human donor in a cohort sampled during active COVID-19. This chain uses TRBV5-6 with TRBJ1-3; TRBD1 aligns across 10 bases. Sequencing was done on a sample of peripheral blood. The CDR3 DNA reads TGTGCCAGCAGCGCCGGGACAGGGGTTTACACCATATATTTT. Translated, it gives CASSAGTGVYTIYF.